This entry features one T cell receptor beta chain sequence. As yet, its antigen is unknown. The entry originates in a study of CD8 T cells in Susac syndrome. General study points: The study's TCR sequencing and HLA analysis covered a relatively small number of individuals, and the study acknowledged this.

Germline CDR1 is SGHVS and CDR2 is FQNEAQ. The CDR3 sequence is 14 residues long. The V end lost 9 bases, the J end lost 5 bases, and 20 bases lay between the germline ends. Sequencing of TCR beta, carried out with a high-throughput approach, was applied to CD8+ and CD4+ T cells from the blood. RNA totalling roughly 0.45 to 1 ug underwent reverse transcription with random hexamers. Amplification of TCR beta CDR3 was carried out by immunoSEQ multiplex PCR, which covered 54 Vbeta and 13 Jbeta segments. Each CDR3 protein gets one entry after TCRdb re-called the immunoSEQ multiplex PCR reads with MiXCR. This table has under 200,000 distinct CDR3 sequences, 90% to 95% appearing once.

The clonotype comes from a human donor with multiple sclerosis. The rearrangement links TRBV7-8 to TRBJ2-7; tentatively, D is TRBD1 (6 bases). The material sequenced was CD8+ T cells from PBMCs. CDR3: CASGQGNPVNEQYF. CDR3 in DNA: TGTGCCAGTGGGCAGGGGAACCCCGTAAACGAGCAGTACTTC.